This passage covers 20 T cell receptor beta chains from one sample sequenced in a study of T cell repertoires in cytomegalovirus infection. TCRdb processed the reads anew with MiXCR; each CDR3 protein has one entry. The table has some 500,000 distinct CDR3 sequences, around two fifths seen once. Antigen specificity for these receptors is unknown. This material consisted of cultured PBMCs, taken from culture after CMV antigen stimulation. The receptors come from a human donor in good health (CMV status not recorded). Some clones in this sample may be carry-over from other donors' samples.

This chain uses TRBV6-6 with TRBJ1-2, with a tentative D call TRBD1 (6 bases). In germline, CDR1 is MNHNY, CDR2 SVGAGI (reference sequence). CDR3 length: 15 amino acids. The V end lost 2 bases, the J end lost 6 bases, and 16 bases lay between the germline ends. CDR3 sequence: CASSYGTREVDGYTF. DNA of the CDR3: TGTGCCAGCAGTTACGGGACAAGGGAGGTAGATGGCTACACCTTC.

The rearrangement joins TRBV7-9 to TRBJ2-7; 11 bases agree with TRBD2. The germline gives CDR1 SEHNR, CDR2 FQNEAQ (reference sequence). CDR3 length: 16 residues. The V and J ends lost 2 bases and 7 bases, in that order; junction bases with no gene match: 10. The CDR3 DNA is TGTGCCAGCAGCTTAAGGCTAGCGGGAGGTCGCGAGGAGCAGTACTTC. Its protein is CASSLRLAGGREEQYF.

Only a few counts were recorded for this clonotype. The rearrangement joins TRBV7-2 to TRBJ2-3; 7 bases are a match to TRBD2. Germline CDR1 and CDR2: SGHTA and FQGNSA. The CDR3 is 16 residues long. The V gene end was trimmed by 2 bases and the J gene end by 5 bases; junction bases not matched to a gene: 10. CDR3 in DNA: TGTGCCAGCAGCTTAAGTCGGGCTAGCGGCCGAGATACGCAGTATTTT. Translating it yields CASSLSRASGRDTQYF.

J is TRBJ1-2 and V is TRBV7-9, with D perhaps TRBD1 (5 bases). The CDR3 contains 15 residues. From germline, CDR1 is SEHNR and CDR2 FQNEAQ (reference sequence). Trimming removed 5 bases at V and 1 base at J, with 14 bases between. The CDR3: CASSTRVGLNYGYTF. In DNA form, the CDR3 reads TGTGCCAGCAGCACACGGGTGGGGCTTAACTATGGCTACACCTTC.

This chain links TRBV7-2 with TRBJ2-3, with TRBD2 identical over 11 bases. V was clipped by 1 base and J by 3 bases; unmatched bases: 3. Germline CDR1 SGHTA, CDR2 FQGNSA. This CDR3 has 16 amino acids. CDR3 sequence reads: CASSLVRTSGTDTQYF. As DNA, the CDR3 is TGTGCCAGCAGCTTAGTTAGGACTAGCGGGACAGATACGCAGTATTTT.

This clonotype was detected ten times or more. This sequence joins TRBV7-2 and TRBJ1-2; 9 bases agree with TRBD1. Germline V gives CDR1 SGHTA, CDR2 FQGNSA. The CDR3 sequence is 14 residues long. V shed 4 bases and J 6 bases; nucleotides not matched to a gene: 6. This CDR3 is CASSSAGTGNGYTF. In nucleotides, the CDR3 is TGTGCCAGCAGCTCCGCGGGGACAGGGAATGGCTACACCTTC.

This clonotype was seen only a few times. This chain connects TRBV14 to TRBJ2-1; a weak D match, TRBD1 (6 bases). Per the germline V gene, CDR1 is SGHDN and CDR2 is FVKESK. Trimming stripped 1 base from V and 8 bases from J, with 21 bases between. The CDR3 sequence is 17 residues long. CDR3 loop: CASSQVPPAHRDHEQFF. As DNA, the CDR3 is TGTGCCAGCAGCCAAGTTCCCCCGGCACACAGGGACCATGAGCAGTTCTTC.

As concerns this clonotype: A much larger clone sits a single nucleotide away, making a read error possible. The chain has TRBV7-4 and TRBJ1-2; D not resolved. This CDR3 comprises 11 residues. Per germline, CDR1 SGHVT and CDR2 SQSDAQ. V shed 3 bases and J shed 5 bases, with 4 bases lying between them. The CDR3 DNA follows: TGTGCCAGCAGCTTCTTATATGGCTACACCTTC. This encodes CASSFLYGYTF. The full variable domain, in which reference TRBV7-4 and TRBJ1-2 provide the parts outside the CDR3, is GAGVSQSPRYKVAKRGRDVALRCDSISGHVTLYWYRQTLGQGSEVLTYSQSDAQRDKSGRPSGRFSAERPERSVSTLKIQRTEQGDSAVYLCASSFLYGYTFGSGTRLTVV.

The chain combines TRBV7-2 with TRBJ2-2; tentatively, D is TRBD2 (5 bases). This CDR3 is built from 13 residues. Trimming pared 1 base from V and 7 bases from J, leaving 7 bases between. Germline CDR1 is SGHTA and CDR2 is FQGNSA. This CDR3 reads CASSLVGGGELFF. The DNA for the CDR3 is TGTGCCAGCAGCTTAGTCGGAGGCGGGGAGCTGTTTTTT.

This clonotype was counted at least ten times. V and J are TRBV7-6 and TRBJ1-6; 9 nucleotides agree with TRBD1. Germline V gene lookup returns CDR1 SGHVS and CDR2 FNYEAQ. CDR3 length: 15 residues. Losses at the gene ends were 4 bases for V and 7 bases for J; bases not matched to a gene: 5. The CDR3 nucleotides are TGTGCCAGCAGCTCGGGACAGGGACTAAATTCACCCCTCCACTTT. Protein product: CASSSGQGLNSPLHF.

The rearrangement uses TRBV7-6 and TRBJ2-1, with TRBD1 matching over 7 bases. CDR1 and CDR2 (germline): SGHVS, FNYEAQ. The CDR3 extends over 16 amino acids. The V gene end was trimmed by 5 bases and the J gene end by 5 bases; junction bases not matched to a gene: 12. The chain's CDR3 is CASSEIDRVIHNEQFF. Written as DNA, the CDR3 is TGTGCCAGCAGCGAGATAGACAGGGTTATACACAATGAGCAGTTCTTC.

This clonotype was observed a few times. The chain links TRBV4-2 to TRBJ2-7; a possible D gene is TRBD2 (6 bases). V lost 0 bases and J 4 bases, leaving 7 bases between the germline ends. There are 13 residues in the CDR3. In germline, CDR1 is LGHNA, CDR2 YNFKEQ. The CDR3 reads CASSQDAGYEQYF. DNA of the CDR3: TGTGCCAGCAGCCAAGATGCGGGATACGAGCAGTACTTC.

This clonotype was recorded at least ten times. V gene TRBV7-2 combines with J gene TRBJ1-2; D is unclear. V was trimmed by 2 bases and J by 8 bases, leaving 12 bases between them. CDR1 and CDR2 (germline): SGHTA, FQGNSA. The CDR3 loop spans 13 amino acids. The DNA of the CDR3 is TGTGCCAGCAGCTTAAGGCCATCCGGAGGCTACACCTTC. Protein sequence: CASSLRPSGGYTF.

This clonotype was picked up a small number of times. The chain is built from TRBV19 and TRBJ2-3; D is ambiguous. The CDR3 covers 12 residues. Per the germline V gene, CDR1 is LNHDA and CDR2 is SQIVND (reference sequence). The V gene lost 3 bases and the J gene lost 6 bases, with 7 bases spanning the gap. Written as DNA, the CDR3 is TGTGCCAGTAGTATGTCCCGGGATACGCAGTATTTT. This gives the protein CASSMSRDTQYF.

In DNA form, the CDR3 reads TGTGCCAGCAGTGGGTCGCGAAGCCAGCCCCAGCATTTT. As protein: CASSGSRSQPQHF. The V call is TRBV2, the J call TRBJ1-5; D not certain. This CDR3 region has 13 residues. Germline assignment: CDR1 SNHLY and CDR2 FYNNEI. The ends were cut back, 4 bases at V and 7 bases at J, with 11 bases in the middle.

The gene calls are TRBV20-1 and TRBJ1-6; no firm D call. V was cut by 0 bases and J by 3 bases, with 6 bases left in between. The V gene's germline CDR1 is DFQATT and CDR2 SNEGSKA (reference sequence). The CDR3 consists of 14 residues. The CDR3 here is CSARDLDYNSPLHF. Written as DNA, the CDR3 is TGCAGTGCTAGAGATCTGGACTATAATTCACCCCTCCACTTT.

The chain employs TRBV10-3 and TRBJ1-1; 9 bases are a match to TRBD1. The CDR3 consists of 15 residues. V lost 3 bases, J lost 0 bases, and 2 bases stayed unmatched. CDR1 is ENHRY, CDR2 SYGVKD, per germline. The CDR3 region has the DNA TGTGCCATCAGTGATACAGGGGGCATGAACACTGAAGCTTTCTTT. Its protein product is CAISDTGGMNTEAFF.

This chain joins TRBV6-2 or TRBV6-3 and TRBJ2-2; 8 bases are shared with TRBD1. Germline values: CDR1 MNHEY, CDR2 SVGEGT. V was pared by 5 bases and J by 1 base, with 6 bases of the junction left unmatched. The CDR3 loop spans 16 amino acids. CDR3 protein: CASSKLGQGNTGELFF. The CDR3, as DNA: TGTGCCAGCAGTAAACTAGGACAGGGGAACACCGGGGAGCTGTTTTTT.

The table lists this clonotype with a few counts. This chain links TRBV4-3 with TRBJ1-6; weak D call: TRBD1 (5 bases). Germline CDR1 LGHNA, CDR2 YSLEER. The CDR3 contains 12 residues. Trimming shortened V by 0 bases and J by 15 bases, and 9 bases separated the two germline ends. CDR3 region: CASSQEGGNLHF. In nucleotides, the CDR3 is TGCGCCAGCAGCCAAGAGGGGGGGAACCTCCACTTT.

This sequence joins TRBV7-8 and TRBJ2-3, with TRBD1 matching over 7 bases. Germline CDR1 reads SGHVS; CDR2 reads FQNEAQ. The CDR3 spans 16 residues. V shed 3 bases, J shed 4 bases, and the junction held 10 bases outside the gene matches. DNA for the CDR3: TGTGCCAGCAGCTTCCCAGACAGGGTTATCGCAGATACGCAGTATTTT. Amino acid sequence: CASSFPDRVIADTQYF.